The present TCR beta chain was sequenced within a study of cytomegalovirus exposure and HLA in healthy donors. Notes on the study in general: Most TCR sequences were rare, but some public TCRs occurred in many donors.

Regarding this clone: Its antigen is unknown.

Produced via immunoSEQ multiplex PCR; TCRdb's table is partial and in-frame only. The data show some 80,000 clones, approximately 96% seen once. The sequenced sample was PBMCs. The clonotype was recovered from a woman aged 18-35 years in good health and CMV-seronegative.

DNA of the CDR3: TGTGCCAGCAGCTTAAGTGGGGGAGGGCCAAACAATGAGCAGTTCTTC. This gives the protein CASSLSGGGPNNEQFF. The chain carries TRBV7-6 and TRBJ2-1; TRBD2 matches 7 bases. Germline CDR1 and CDR2: SGHVS and FNYEAQ. V gave up 2 bases and J gave up 5 bases; unmatched junction bases: 9. The CDR3 covers 16 residues.